The 26 T cell receptor beta chains given below trace back to one sample, sequenced in a study of blood T cell repertoires in COVID-19 (dated by TCRdb to between 2020 and 2021). Receptor libraries were prepared by the immunoSEQ multiplex PCR assay. In TCRdb, the immuneACCESS table is reduced to in-frame sequences with V and J assigned. These tables do not hold every clone; where another copy was compared, an unresolved V gene accounts for under half, and the others remain unexplained. This sample has approximately 80,000 clones in its table, and about four fifths of those were observed once. Of the sample, 44% falls within the top ten clones. The source material was peripheral blood. The receptor source for this set is a man older than 75 with acute or convalescent COVID-19.

V is TRBV3-1 (or the pseudogene TRBV3-2) and J is TRBJ2-2; 12 bases agree with TRBD2. The length of the CDR3 is 16 residues. The germline V gene encodes CDR1 LGHDT and CDR2 YNNKEL (reference sequence). Germline trimming cut 6 bases from V and 5 bases from J; bases unmatched to any gene: 7. CDR3 in amino acids: CASRTSGRWGTGELFF. The CDR3, as DNA: TGTGCCAGCAGGACTAGCGGGAGATGGGGGACCGGGGAGCTGTTTTTT.

This chain uses TRBV28 with TRBJ1-5, with D unresolved. Trimming shortened V by 3 bases and J by 0 bases, and 9 bases separated the two germline ends. This CDR3 has 15 amino acids. Germline CDR1 MDHEN, CDR2 SYDVKM. The CDR3 here is CASSFRSYSNQPQHF. Written as DNA, the CDR3 is TGTGCCAGCAGTTTCCGGTCCTATAGCAATCAGCCCCAGCATTTT.

Here the CDR3 reads CASSFRSGTGSPGELFF. Written as DNA, the CDR3 is TGCGCCAGCAGCTTCAGATCCGGGACAGGGAGCCCCGGGGAGCTGTTTTTT. This sequence joins TRBV5-1 and TRBJ2-2; 9 nucleotides match TRBD1. CDR1 is SGHRS, CDR2 YFSETQ, per germline. This CDR3 has 17 amino acids. Trimming at V came to 2 bases and at J to 6 bases, leaving 11 bases not matched to a gene.

CDR3 in amino acids: CASSIRQKSTDTQYF. The CDR3 bases are TGTGCCAGCAGCATCCGACAGAAGAGCACAGATACGCAGTATTTT. The V gene is TRBV7-2, the J gene TRBJ2-3; a possible D gene is TRBD1 (5 bases). The CDR3 has 15 amino acids. Germline-derived CDR1 and CDR2 are SGHTA and FQGNSA. The germline V and J ends were trimmed by 5 bases and 0 bases, with 12 bases remaining between them.

This clone was observed a handful of times. This chain connects TRBV18 to TRBJ2-3; 10 bases align to TRBD1. The CDR3 is 15 residues long. V dropped 3 bases and J dropped 4; count of bases not matched to a gene: 4. Germline V gene data show CDR1 as KGHSH and CDR2 as LQKENI. The CDR3 DNA reads TGTGCCAGCTCACCGAGACAGGGGGCATCAGATACGCAGTATTTT. Amino acids: CASSPRQGASDTQYF.

The chain couples TRBV2 to TRBJ1-1; D may be TRBD1 (5 bases). The germline V gene encodes CDR1 SNHLY and CDR2 FYNNEI. The CDR3 loop spans 14 amino acids. V was cut by 10 bases and J by 3 bases, with 18 bases left in between. CDR3: CATRRDLVDTEAFF. The CDR3 DNA sequence: TGTGCCACCAGGAGGGACTTGGTTGACACTGAAGCTTTCTTT.

The CDR3 DNA follows: TGTGCCAGCAGTTCCCAGACAGGGGGCATTTCACCCCTCCACTTT. Its protein product is CASSSQTGGISPLHF. The rearrangement joins TRBV28 to TRBJ1-6, with TRBD1 identical over 10 bases. Trimming cost V 4 bases and J 9 bases; bases outside gene matches: 6. CDR1 is MDHEN and CDR2 is SYDVKM in the germline V gene. The CDR3 has 15 amino acids.

This chain joins TRBV7-2 and TRBJ2-7; 13 nucleotides line up with TRBD2. Looked up from germline, CDR1 is SGHTA and CDR2 is FQGNSA. This CDR3 spans 19 amino acids. V was clipped by 4 bases and J by 2 bases; unmatched bases: 14. CDR3 coding DNA: TGTGCCAGCAGCTCCCCTGGCGGACTAGCGGGAGTTAGCCCCTACGAGCAGTACTTC. Residues: CASSSPGGLAGVSPYEQYF.

This chain links TRBV24-1 with TRBJ2-1; 7 bases align to TRBD2. After removal of 3 bases from V and 4 bases from J, the junction contained 17 bases not matched to a gene. CDR3 size: 19 residues. CDR1 and CDR2 (germline): KGHDR, SFDVKD. CDR3 region: CATSDASGGGRIHYNEQFF. In DNA, the CDR3 is TGTGCCACCAGTGATGCCTCGGGAGGCGGACGTATACATTACAATGAGCAGTTCTTC.

The chain couples TRBV11-2 to TRBJ2-7; 10 positions agree with TRBD2. The junction had 4 bases not matched to a gene; V was cut back by 4 bases and J by 7 bases. There are 13 residues in the CDR3. In germline, CDR1 is SGHAT, CDR2 FQNNGV. The CDR3 DNA is TGTGCCAGCAGCTCCCTACTAGCGGGAGAGCAGTACTTC. This sequence encodes CASSSLLAGEQYF.

This rearrangement joins TRBV6-1 to TRBJ1-1; D not certain. This CDR3 contains 14 residues. Germline CDR1 reads MNHNS; CDR2 reads SASEGT. V was shortened by 2 bases and J by 0 bases, with 7 bases between the two germline ends. In DNA form, the CDR3 reads TGTGCCAGCAGTGAACAGACACTGAACACTGAAGCTTTCTTT. This codes for CASSEQTLNTEAFF.

The chain employs TRBV18 and TRBJ2-1; no clear D gene. Germline V gene data show CDR1 as KGHSH and CDR2 as LQKENI. The length of the CDR3 is 14 residues. The ends were cut back, 4 bases at V and 4 bases at J, with 11 bases in the middle. The CDR3 DNA reads as TGTGCCAGCTCACTTATCTCAGCGTACAATGAGCAGTTCTTC. It encodes CASSLISAYNEQFF. The variable domain in full, with the rest retrieved from reference TRBV18 and TRBJ2-1, is NAGVMQNPRHLVRRRGQEARLRCSPMKGHSHVYWYRQLPEEGLKFMVYLQKENIIDESGMPKERFSAEFPKEGPSILRIQQVVRGDSAAYFCASSLISAYNEQFFGPGTRLTVL.

This clone was observed once. The chain carries TRBV7-3 and TRBJ2-1, with 11 positions matching TRBD2. The V and J ends lost 3 bases and 6 bases, in that order; junction bases with no gene match: 4. The CDR3 consists of 15 residues. CDR1 SGHTA and CDR2 FQGTGA come from the germline V gene. Written as DNA, the CDR3 is TGTGCCAGCAGCTTGCGACTAGCGGGAAGCAATGAGCAGTTCTTC. This translates into CASSLRLAGSNEQFF.

DNA of the CDR3: TGCAGCGCTCATAGGGGGGGTGAAGAAAAACTGTTTTTT. Its translation: CSAHRGGEEKLFF. The rearrangement joins TRBV29-1 to TRBJ1-4, with a weak D call TRBD1 (6 bases). Germline-derived CDR1 and CDR2 are SQVTM and ANQGSEA. This CDR3 region has 13 residues. Trimming took 7 bases from V and 8 from J, leaving 17 bases between them.

This chain connects TRBV24-1 to TRBJ2-1, with 13 bases aligning to TRBD2. The CDR3 sequence is 19 residues long. Germline trimming cut 3 bases from V and 8 bases from J; bases unmatched to any gene: 15. CDR1 is KGHDR, CDR2 SFDVKD, per germline. The CDR3 here is CATSDGTSGKEGWIDEQFF. The CDR3 DNA follows: TGTGCCACCAGTGATGGGACTAGCGGGAAAGAGGGGTGGATTGATGAGCAGTTCTTC.

The rearrangement uses TRBV5-1 and TRBJ1-1; 8 bases fit TRBD1. CDR3 size: 17 residues. V lost 2 bases, J lost 1 base, and 10 bases stayed unmatched. Germline CDR1 reads SGHRS; CDR2 reads YFSETQ. In DNA form, the CDR3 reads TGCGCCAGCAGCTTCCAATCGCAGGGGGCAGGGAACACTGAAGCTTTCTTT. It is translated as CASSFQSQGAGNTEAFF.

The V call is TRBV20-1, the J call TRBJ1-3; D is perhaps TRBD1 (6 bases). V lost 3 bases to trimming and J lost 2 bases, with 11 bases between them. This CDR3 region has 14 residues. The germline V gene has CDR1 DFQATT and CDR2 SNEGSKA (reference sequence). The chain's CDR3 is CSASHRETGNTIYF. The CDR3 DNA is TGCAGTGCTAGTCACAGGGAAACTGGAAACACCATATATTTT.

The V and J genes are TRBV15 and TRBJ2-7; possibly TRBD2 for D (5 bases). V was clipped by 4 bases and J by 2 bases, with 12 bases between them. Germline V gene data show CDR1 as LNHNV and CDR2 as YYDKDF (reference sequence). CDR3 length equals 14 residues. The CDR3 reads CATSIARGPYEQYF. CDR3 in DNA: TGTGCCACCAGCATCGCCCGAGGGCCCTACGAGCAGTACTTC.

The chain combines TRBV11-3 with TRBJ2-1; 11 bases align to TRBD2. Looked up from germline, CDR1 is SGHNT and CDR2 is YENEEA. V shed 1 base, J shed 4 bases, and the junction held 6 bases outside the gene matches. This CDR3 has 17 residues. The DNA of the CDR3 is TGTGCCAGCAGCTTAGGGACCGGGACTAGCGGTTACAATGAGCAGTTCTTC. It is translated as CASSLGTGTSGYNEQFF.

The chain combines TRBV29-1 with TRBJ2-1; 9 nucleotides match TRBD1. The V gene end was trimmed by 8 bases and the J gene end by 4 bases; junction bases not matched to a gene: 6. Looked up from germline, CDR1 is SQVTM and CDR2 is ANQGSEA. The CDR3 length is 13 residues. Here the CDR3 reads CSLDRGGYNEQFF. In DNA form, the CDR3 reads TGCAGCCTGGACAGGGGTGGTTACAATGAGCAGTTCTTC.

The J gene is TRBJ2-1, the V gene TRBV28; 8 bases agree with TRBD1. The CDR3 contains 14 residues. Germline trimming cut 6 bases from V and 2 bases from J; bases unmatched to any gene: 3. CDR1 and CDR2 from the germline V gene are MDHEN and SYDVKM. CDR3 protein: CASRPGGTYNEQFF. CDR3 sequence (DNA): TGTGCCAGCAGACCAGGGGGCACCTACAATGAGCAGTTCTTC.

V and J are TRBV2 and TRBJ2-7; perhaps TRBD1 as D (6 bases). Germline loops: CDR1 SNHLY, CDR2 FYNNEI. The V gene lost 5 bases and the J gene lost 3 bases, with 11 bases spanning the gap. This CDR3 region has 13 residues. CDR3 nucleotide sequence: TGTGCCAGCAGTCTCAACAGGGTCTACGAGCAGTACTTC. Protein sequence: CASSLNRVYEQYF.

The CDR3 bases are TGTGCCAGCAATATCGGGAGGGGCAATCAGCCCCAGCATTTT. Its protein is CASNIGRGNQPQHF. The chain links TRBV28 to TRBJ1-5, with D unresolved. The V end lost 7 bases, the J end lost 2 bases, and 12 bases lay between the germline ends. The CDR3 loop spans 14 amino acids. Germline V CDR1 and CDR2: MDHEN, SYDVKM.

The DNA for the CDR3 is TGCGCCAGCAGCTTCGGACAGTTCTCTGGAAACACCATATATTTT. Residues: CASSFGQFSGNTIYF. This chain connects TRBV5-1 to TRBJ1-3, with a possible D match to TRBD1 (6 bases). Germline V gene lookup returns CDR1 SGHRS and CDR2 YFSETQ. The V end lost 2 bases, the J end lost 0 bases, and 9 bases lay between the germline ends. This CDR3 region has 15 residues.

The chain couples TRBV5-1 to TRBJ2-7; TRBD1 matches 7 bases. This CDR3 is 17 amino acids long. Germline V lookup: CDR1 SGHRS, CDR2 YFSETQ. After removal of 0 bases from V and 2 bases from J, the junction contained 11 bases not matched to a gene. CDR3: CASSLALVGQGAYEQYF. As DNA, the CDR3 is TGCGCCAGCAGCTTGGCCTTAGTTGGGCAGGGGGCCTACGAGCAGTACTTC.

The chain links TRBV18 to TRBJ1-1, with D maybe TRBD1 (6 bases). Per the germline V gene, CDR1 is KGHSH and CDR2 is LQKENI. This CDR3 region has 14 residues. The V end lost 4 bases, the J end lost 7 bases, and 16 bases lay between the germline ends. The CDR3 protein is CASSLQTGSLEAFF. Here the CDR3 DNA reads TGTGCCAGCTCACTACAGACAGGTTCCCTTGAAGCTTTCTTT.